Listed here are 6 T cell receptor beta chains from one sample, sequenced in a study of cytomegalovirus exposure and HLA in healthy donors. PCR involved 60 Vbeta and 13 Jbeta primers. Data came from immunoSEQ multiplex PCR; TCRdb stores just in-frame clones and leaves some out. This sample yields about 150,000 clones, of which 80% to 90% are seen a single time; roughly 4.3% belongs to the top ten. The sequenced sample consisted of PBMCs. The receptors shown here come from a woman in her 40s in good health and CMV-seropositive.

This clone was found once. The chain uses TRBV18 and TRBJ2-3, with TRBD2 identical over 11 bases. The CDR3 contains 16 residues. J was trimmed by 2 bases and V by 5 bases; bases with no gene match: 6. Germline V CDR1 and CDR2: KGHSH, LQKENI. In DNA, the CDR3 is TGTGCCAGCTCATCCACTAGCGGGAGAGACACAGATACGCAGTATTTT. Translated, it gives CASSSTSGRDTDTQYF.

This chain links TRBV7-6 with TRBJ1-5; unclear D gene. Germline-derived CDR1 and CDR2 are SGHVS and FNYEAQ. V gave up 1 base and J gave up 0 bases, with 7 bases separating them. The CDR3 covers 15 residues. The CDR3 DNA follows: TGTGCCAGCAGCTTAGGGAGGGATAGCAATCAGCCCCAGCATTTT. The encoded protein is CASSLGRDSNQPQHF.

CDR3: CASSQDHKGADTQYF. The CDR3 DNA reads TGCGCCAGCAGCCAAGATCATAAAGGGGCAGATACGCAGTATTTT. The chain uses TRBV4-3 and TRBJ2-3, with a possible D match to TRBD1 (5 bases). In germline, CDR1 is LGHNA, CDR2 YSLEER. The V end lost 0 bases, the J end lost 4 bases, and 11 bases lay between the germline ends. This CDR3 spans 15 amino acids.

V usage is TRBV6-1 and J usage is TRBJ2-3; TRBD2 might be the D (6 bases). From germline, CDR1 is MNHNS and CDR2 SASEGT. The ends were cut back, 0 bases at V and 9 bases at J, with 19 bases in the middle. This CDR3 region has 16 residues. The CDR3 loop reads CASSEALLGLPHTQYF. CDR3 coding DNA: TGTGCCAGCAGTGAAGCGCTATTGGGACTTCCCCACACGCAGTATTTT.

The chain has TRBV15 and TRBJ2-1, with 8 positions matching TRBD2. Germline CDR1 reads LNHNV; CDR2 reads YYDKDF (reference sequence). The J segment lost 1 base and the V segment lost 5 bases, leaving 7 bases of the junction unmatched. The CDR3 spans 16 residues. The CDR3 sequence: CATSSITGGSYNEQFF. The DNA of the CDR3 is TGTGCCACCAGCTCTATAACGGGGGGGTCCTACAATGAGCAGTTCTTC.

The chain employs TRBV28 and TRBJ2-1; 14 nucleotides line up with TRBD2. The CDR3 consists of 15 residues. Germline V gives CDR1 MDHEN, CDR2 SYDVKM. Germline trimming cut 8 bases from V and 8 bases from J; bases unmatched to any gene: 8. The CDR3 loop reads CASSKTSGRAYEQFF. In nucleotides, the CDR3 is TGTGCCAGCTCTAAGACTAGCGGGAGGGCCTATGAGCAGTTCTTC.